Each of the 18 T cell receptor beta chains below was sequenced from the same sample in a study of T cell clonotyping in hematopoietic cell transplantation. Repertoires were generated with immunoSEQ multiplex PCR, while TCRdb's copy carries only in-frame clones and drops some. The profile covers more than 8,000 clones, with approximately 84% appearing a single time and less than 35% taken by the ten largest. Time point here: recipient sample about 28 days before transplant, after cytoreduction. Sequences were derived from peripheral blood mononuclear cells, sampled before stem cell transplant. Receptors originate from a woman aged 55-69 years with acute myeloid leukemia. Some clones in this sample may be carry-over from other donors' samples.

The chain is built from TRBV7-6 and TRBJ2-6; tentatively, D is TRBD1 (6 bases). CDR1 and CDR2 (germline): SGHVS, FNYEAQ. The ends were cut back, 1 base at V and 0 bases at J, with 13 bases in the middle. The CDR3 loop spans 18 amino acids. The CDR3 DNA follows: TGTGCCAGCAGCTTAGGGACAGCCTTGCCCTCTGGGGCCAACGTCCTGACTTTC. This gives the protein CASSLGTALPSGANVLTF.

V usage is TRBV25-1 and J usage is TRBJ2-7; perhaps TRBD2 as D (6 bases). V shed 6 bases and J shed 2 bases, with 11 bases lying between them. This CDR3 region has 13 residues. The germline V gene has CDR1 MGHDK and CDR2 SYGVNS. CDR3 DNA: TGTGCCAGCAGGGGGGGATTGGCCTACGAGCAGTACGTC. Translating gives CASRGGLAYEQYV.

V and J are TRBV19 and TRBJ1-1; D gene uncertain. The V gene's germline CDR1 is LNHDA and CDR2 SQIVND (reference sequence). Trimming left V 3 bases short and J 4 bases short, with 12 bases between. The CDR3 runs 14 residues. The CDR3 coding sequence is TGTGCCAGTAGTATTATATCAGGACCCACTGAAGCTTTCTTT. Translated: CASSIISGPTEAFF.

The chain recombines TRBV28 with TRBJ1-2; 9 nucleotides match TRBD1. With 6 bases clipped from V and 3 bases from J, the junction kept 8 bases outside the gene matches. This CDR3 has 15 amino acids. The germline V gene has CDR1 MDHEN and CDR2 SYDVKM. The CDR3 is CASSTGGNQYYGYTF. The CDR3 DNA is TGTGCCAGCAGCACAGGGGGCAACCAATACTATGGCTACACCTTC.

The chain couples TRBV19 to TRBJ1-5, with no clear D. CDR1 LNHDA and CDR2 SQIVND come from the germline V gene (reference sequence). This CDR3 has 14 residues. V was shortened by 9 bases and J by 1 base, with 13 bases between the two germline ends. CDR3 DNA: TGTGCCAGCCGGGGTCCAGGAAGCAATCAGCCCCAGCATTTT. Amino acids: CASRGPGSNQPQHF.

V usage is TRBV7-2 and J usage is TRBJ2-7; D remains unclear. Germline CDR1 and CDR2: SGHTA and FQGNSA. V lost 1 base and J lost 0, with 16 bases in between. This CDR3 has 17 amino acids. Written as DNA, the CDR3 is TGTGCCAGCAGCTTAGGGGGTCGGGCAGGCGGCTCCTACGAGCAGTACGTC. Translation: CASSLGGRAGGSYEQYV.

The rearrangement joins TRBV2 to TRBJ2-4; 8 bases fit TRBD2. The germline CDR1 and CDR2 sequences are SNHLY and FYNNEI. V trimming: 6 bases; J trimming: 8 bases; junction bases outside the gene matches: 3. The CDR3 consists of 12 residues. As DNA, the CDR3 is TGTGCCAGCAGCCCGCGGGAGGACATTCAGTACTTC. Amino acids: CASSPREDIQYF.

The chain joins TRBV5-1 to TRBJ1-2; 7 bases fit TRBD1. Trimming at V came to 0 bases and at J to 8 bases, leaving 10 bases not matched to a gene. The germline gives CDR1 SGHRS, CDR2 YFSETQ. This CDR3 contains 15 residues. CDR3 sequence: CASSLERGTDGGYTF. The CDR3 coding sequence is TGCGCCAGCAGCTTGGAACGGGGGACAGATGGGGGCTACACCTTC.

The chain recombines TRBV2 with TRBJ2-7; D tentatively reads TRBD1 or TRBD2 (5 bases each). This CDR3 spans 16 amino acids. The germline V gene has CDR1 SNHLY and CDR2 FYNNEI. V lost 4 bases and J 4 bases, leaving 20 bases between the germline ends. The CDR3, as DNA: TGTGCCAGCAGTGGAGGGGCATTCGATCTGGGGTACGAGCAGTACGTC. Protein: CASSGGAFDLGYEQYV.

This clone was detected a few times. The V gene is TRBV7-6, the J gene TRBJ1-5; the D gene is possibly TRBD1 (6 bases). Trimming took off 4 bases at V and 5 bases at J, with 15 bases between the two ends. The CDR3 is 15 amino acids. Germline V lookup: CDR1 SGHVS, CDR2 FNYEAQ. CDR3 DNA: TGTGCCAGCAGCTCTATCCGGGACACCTATCAGCCCCAGCATTTT. Its protein is CASSSIRDTYQPQHF.

By sample share, this clone is hyperexpanded. The chain links TRBV28 to TRBJ2-1, with D possibly matching TRBD2 (5 bases). This CDR3 is 14 amino acids long. Trimming took off 3 bases at V and 9 bases at J, with 15 bases between the two ends. Germline CDR1 and CDR2: MDHEN and SYDVKM. CDR3 amino acids: CASSFGISGGEQFF. In DNA, the CDR3 is TGTGCCAGCAGTTTCGGTATCTCAGGAGGTGAGCAGTTCTTC.

The V and J genes are TRBV4-3 and TRBJ2-3; 7 bases are a match to TRBD2. The CDR3 is 17 amino acids. V was clipped by 0 bases and J by 7 bases; unmatched bases: 13. Germline assignment: CDR1 LGHNA and CDR2 YSLEER. This CDR3 reads CASSQEAGAGSSNTQYF. The CDR3 region has the DNA TGCGCCAGCAGCCAAGAGGCGGGAGCGGGAAGTTCAAATACGCAGTATTTT.

J is TRBJ2-4 and V is TRBV28; tentative D call: TRBD1 (5 bases). CDR3 size: 15 residues. V dropped 5 bases and J dropped 6 bases, with 17 bases sitting between them. Germline CDR1 reads MDHEN; CDR2 reads SYDVKM. As DNA, the CDR3 is TGTGCCAGCAGTGCCCAGGACAACCGGAGAAACATTCAGTACTTC. Translated: CASSAQDNRRNIQYF.

CDR3 DNA: TGTGCCAGCAGTGAACGGTATCAAGGGGAAAAACTGTTTTTT. Translating gives CASSERYQGEKLFF. The rearrangement joins TRBV2 to TRBJ1-4; D gene unclear. Germline assignment: CDR1 SNHLY and CDR2 FYNNEI. The CDR3 sequence is 14 residues long. V was clipped by 2 bases and J by 8 bases, with 12 bases between them.

This clone was detected once. The genes are TRBV18 and TRBJ2-7, with a possible D match to TRBD1 (6 bases). CDR1 and CDR2 from the germline V gene are KGHSH and LQKENI. The CDR3 covers 15 residues. The V end was cut by 4 bases, the J end by 2 bases, with 15 bases between. The CDR3: CASSQPGHRTYEQYV. The CDR3 nucleotides read TGTGCCAGCTCACAACCGGGACACCGAACCTACGAGCAGTACGTC.

The genes are TRBV7-6 and TRBJ1-1; maybe TRBD1 (5 bases). Germline V gene sequence: CDR1 SGHVS, CDR2 FNYEAQ. The V gene lost 1 base and the J gene lost 6 bases, with 12 bases spanning the gap. The CDR3 covers 14 residues. Here the CDR3 reads CASSLDQGGAEAFF. CDR3 nucleotides: TGTGCCAGCAGCTTAGATCAGGGAGGAGCTGAAGCTTTCTTT. Full variable domain (outside the CDR3, taken from reference TRBV7-6 and TRBJ1-1): GAGVSQSPRYKVTKRGQDVALRCDPISGHVSLYWYRQALGQGPEFLTYFNYEAQQDKSGLPNDRFSAERPEGSISTLTIQRTEQRDSAMYRCASSLDQGGAEAFFGQGTRLTVV.

This clone was seen just once. The J gene is TRBJ2-1, the V gene TRBV19, with 9 positions matching TRBD2. Germline assignment: CDR1 LNHDA and CDR2 SQIVND (reference sequence). Trimming took 7 bases from V and 7 from J; bases not matched to a gene: 14. The CDR3 runs 16 residues. The CDR3, as DNA: TGTGCCAGTACCCCCGGCGGGAGGGCCCGGGGTAATGAGCAGTTCTTC. It codes for CASTPGGRARGNEQFF.

J is TRBJ1-1 and V is TRBV6-1; 10 nucleotides line up with TRBD1. In germline, CDR1 is MNHNS, CDR2 SASEGT. Trimming cost V 6 bases and J 2 bases; bases outside gene matches: 3. The CDR3 consists of 14 residues. The CDR3 nucleotides read TGTGCCAGCAGCGACAGGGGGCCTAACACTGAAGCTTTCTTT. The encoded protein is CASSDRGPNTEAFF.